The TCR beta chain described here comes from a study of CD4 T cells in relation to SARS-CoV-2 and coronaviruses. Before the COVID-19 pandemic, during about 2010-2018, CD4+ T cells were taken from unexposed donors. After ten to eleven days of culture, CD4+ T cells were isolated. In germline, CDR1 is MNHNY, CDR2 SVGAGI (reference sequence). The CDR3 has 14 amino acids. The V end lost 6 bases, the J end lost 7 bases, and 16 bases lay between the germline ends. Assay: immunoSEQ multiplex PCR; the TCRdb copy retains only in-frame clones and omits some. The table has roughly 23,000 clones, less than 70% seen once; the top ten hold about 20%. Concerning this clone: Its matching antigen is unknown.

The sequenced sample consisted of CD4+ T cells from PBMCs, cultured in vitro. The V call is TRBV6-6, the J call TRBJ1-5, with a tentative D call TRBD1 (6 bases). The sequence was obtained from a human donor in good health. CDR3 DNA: TGTGCCAGCAGCTCGAAGAGGGGGGAGCAGCCCCAGCATTTT. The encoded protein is CASSSKRGEQPQHF.